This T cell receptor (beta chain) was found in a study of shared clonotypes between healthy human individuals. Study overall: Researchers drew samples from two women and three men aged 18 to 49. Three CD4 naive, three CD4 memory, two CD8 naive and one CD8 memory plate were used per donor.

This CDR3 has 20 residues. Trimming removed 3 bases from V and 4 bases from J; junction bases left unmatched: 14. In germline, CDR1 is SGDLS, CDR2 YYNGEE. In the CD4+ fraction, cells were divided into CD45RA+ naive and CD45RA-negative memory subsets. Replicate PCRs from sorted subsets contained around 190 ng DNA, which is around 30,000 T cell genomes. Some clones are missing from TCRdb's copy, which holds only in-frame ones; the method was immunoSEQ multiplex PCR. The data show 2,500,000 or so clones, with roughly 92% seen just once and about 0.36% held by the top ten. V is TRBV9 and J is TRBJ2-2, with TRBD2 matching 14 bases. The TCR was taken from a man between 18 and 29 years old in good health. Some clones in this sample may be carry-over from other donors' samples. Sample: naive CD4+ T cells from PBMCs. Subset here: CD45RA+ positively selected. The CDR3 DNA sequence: TGTGCCAGCAGCGAGCTACCGGGACTAGCGGGAGATTACGGCACCGGGGAGCTGTTTTTT. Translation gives CASSELPGLAGDYGTGELFF.